A selection of T cell receptor beta chains follows, all from one sample in a study of blood T cell repertoires in COVID-19. Assay: immunoSEQ multiplex PCR; the TCRdb copy retains only in-frame clones and omits some. The sample consists of 65,000 to 75,000 clones, 75% to 80% of them appearing once. Sequenced input: peripheral blood. Receptors were obtained from a human donor in a cohort sampled during active COVID-19. Both conserved end residues are part of each CDR3. The D gene is left open where the match is weak. Where a row states a size, it is once, few, many or the class of an expanded clone; other rows omit it.

J gene: TRBJ2-1; D gene: .; clone size: .; V gene: TRBV5-6; CDR3 protein: CASSLGGDPTDEQFF; CDR3 DNA: TGTGCCAGCAGCTTGGGGGGGGACCCCACGGATGAGCAGTTCTTC
J gene: TRBJ2-5; D gene: TRBD2; clone size: .; V gene: TRBV7-9; CDR3 protein: CASSLSGRASGRETQYF; CDR3 DNA: TGTGCCAGCAGCCTAAGCGGGAGGGCCTCGGGACGAGAGACCCAGTACTTC
J gene: TRBJ2-7; D gene: TRBD1; clone size: .; V gene: TRBV7-9; CDR3 protein: CASSLRQGPTYEQYF; CDR3 DNA: TGTGCCAGCAGCTTAAGACAGGGGCCAACCTACGAGCAGTACTTC
J gene: TRBJ2-7; D gene: .; clone size: .; V gene: TRBV29-1; CDR3 protein: CSASTGTAYEQYF; CDR3 DNA: TGCAGCGCTTCGACAGGGACTGCCTACGAGCAGTACTTC
J gene: TRBJ2-5; D gene: TRBD1; clone size: .; V gene: TRBV30; CDR3 protein: CAWSGGTGVQETQYF; CDR3 DNA: TGTGCCTGGAGTGGAGGGACAGGAGTTCAAGAGACCCAGTACTTC
J gene: TRBJ2-6; D gene: .; clone size: .; V gene: TRBV11-2; CDR3 protein: CASSLDPRSGANVLTF; CDR3 DNA: TGTGCCAGCAGCTTAGACCCCAGGTCTGGGGCCAACGTCCTGACTTTC
J gene: TRBJ2-7; D gene: TRBD1; clone size: .; V gene: TRBV10-3; CDR3 protein: CATTAGTGAYEQYF; CDR3 DNA: TGTGCCACCACCGCCGGGACAGGGGCCTACGAGCAGTACTTC
J gene: TRBJ2-2; D gene: TRBD2; clone size: .; V gene: TRBV5-1; CDR3 protein: CASSGLAGYTGELFF; CDR3 DNA: TGCGCCAGCAGCGGCCTAGCGGGATACACCGGGGAGCTGTTTTTT
J gene: TRBJ2-1; D gene: TRBD2; clone size: .; V gene: TRBV11-2; CDR3 protein: CASSLAGTSGRARGEQFF; CDR3 DNA: TGTGCCAGCAGCTTAGCCGGGACTAGCGGGAGGGCCAGGGGTGAGCAGTTCTTC
J gene: TRBJ2-7; D gene: TRBD2; clone size: few; V gene: TRBV11-2; CDR3 protein: CASSSLGGRAQYF; CDR3 DNA: TGTGCCAGCAGCTCACTTGGCGGGAGAGCGCAGTACTTC
J gene: TRBJ2-7; D gene: TRBD1; clone size: .; V gene: TRBV3-1/TRBV3-2; CDR3 protein: CASSQLTGGQGASSYEQYF; CDR3 DNA: TGTGCCAGCAGCCAGCTGACCGGAGGACAGGGGGCAAGCTCCTACGAGCAGTACTTC
J gene: TRBJ2-1; D gene: .; clone size: .; V gene: TRBV5-1; CDR3 protein: CASSLVASGRNEQFF; CDR3 DNA: TGCGCCAGCAGCTTGGTCGCCAGCGGGCGCAATGAGCAGTTCTTC
J gene: TRBJ2-7; D gene: .; clone size: .; V gene: TRBV3-1/TRBV3-2; CDR3 protein: CASSQERYEQYF; CDR3 DNA: TGTGCCAGCAGCCAAGAGCGGTACGAGCAGTACTTC
J gene: TRBJ2-7; D gene: .; clone size: .; V gene: TRBV11-3; CDR3 protein: CASSLSGPTYEQYF; CDR3 DNA: TGTGCCAGCAGCTTAAGCGGGCCGACCTACGAGCAGTACTTC
J gene: TRBJ2-1; D gene: .; clone size: .; V gene: TRBV11-2; CDR3 protein: CASSSQVGSYNEQFF; CDR3 DNA: TGTGCCAGCAGCTCCCAGGTTGGCTCCTACAATGAGCAGTTCTTC
J gene: TRBJ2-1; D gene: TRBD2; clone size: once; V gene: TRBV9; CDR3 protein: CASREPGLADNEQFF; CDR3 DNA: TGTGCCAGCAGAGAGCCGGGACTAGCGGACAATGAGCAGTTCTTC
J gene: TRBJ1-4; D gene: TRBD1; clone size: .; V gene: TRBV5-5; CDR3 protein: CASSSQGVTNEKLFF; CDR3 DNA: TGTGCCAGCAGCTCCCAGGGGGTCACTAATGAAAAACTGTTTTTT